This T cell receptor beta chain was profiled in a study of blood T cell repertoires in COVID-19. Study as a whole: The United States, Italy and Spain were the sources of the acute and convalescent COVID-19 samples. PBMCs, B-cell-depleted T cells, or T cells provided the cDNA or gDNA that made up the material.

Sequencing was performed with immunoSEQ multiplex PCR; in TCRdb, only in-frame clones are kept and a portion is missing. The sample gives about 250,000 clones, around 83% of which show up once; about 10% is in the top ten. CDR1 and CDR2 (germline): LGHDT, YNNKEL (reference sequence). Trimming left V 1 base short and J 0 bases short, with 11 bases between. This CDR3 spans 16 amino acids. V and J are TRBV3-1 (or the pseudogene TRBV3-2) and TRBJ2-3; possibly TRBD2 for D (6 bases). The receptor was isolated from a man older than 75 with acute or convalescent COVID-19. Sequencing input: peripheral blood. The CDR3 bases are TGTGCCAGCAGCCAAGGATGGGGGGTCAGCACAGATACGCAGTATTTT. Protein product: CASSQGWGVSTDTQYF.